This TCR beta chain appears in the sequencing data of a study of cytomegalovirus exposure and HLA in healthy donors. A remark on this clone: As yet, its antigen is unknown. Distinct nucleotide sequences in the sample also encode this CDR3.

Findings and limits, study-wide: The majority of TCR sequences were rare, yet some public TCRs appeared in many donors.

V lost 2 bases to trimming and J lost 5 bases; unmatched junction nucleotides: 10. The CDR3 contains 17 residues. From germline, CDR1 is SGHVS and CDR2 FNYEAQ. TCRdb's table, derived via immunoSEQ multiplex PCR, lists solely in-frame clones and lacks some. The sample has about 44,000 clones; more than 85% are singletons. What was sequenced was PBMCs. The chain recombines TRBV7-6 with TRBJ2-3, with TRBD1 identical over 10 bases. This receptor was taken from a woman between 18 and 29 years old in good health and CMV-seronegative. The CDR3, as DNA: TGTGCCAGCAGCTTATCAATCGGGACAGGGGAAAGAGATACGCAGTATTTT. Translated, it gives CASSLSIGTGERDTQYF.